These 4 T cell receptor beta chains were sequenced from one sample in a study of cytomegalovirus exposure and HLA in healthy donors. The PCR ran on 60 Vbeta and 13 Jbeta primers. Repertoires were generated with immunoSEQ multiplex PCR, while TCRdb's copy carries only in-frame clones and drops some. The sample lists more than 130,000 clones, about four fifths occurring once. The material sequenced was PBMCs. The receptors derive from a man aged 35-49 years in good health and CMV-seropositive.

The V call is TRBV2, the J call TRBJ2-7; D is perhaps TRBD1 (6 bases). V dropped 4 bases and J dropped 3 bases, with 7 bases sitting between them. The germline gives CDR1 SNHLY, CDR2 FYNNEI. The CDR3 runs to 12 residues. The CDR3 DNA reads TGTGCCAGCAGTGCACAGGGCTACGAGCAGTACTTC. Translated: CASSAQGYEQYF.

This clone was seen only a few times. This chain links TRBV18 with TRBJ2-7, with D unclear. The V gene's germline CDR1 is KGHSH and CDR2 LQKENI. The CDR3 is 12 residues long. V was pared by 6 bases and J by 6 bases, with 12 bases between. For the CDR3, the DNA is TGTGCCAGCTCTTCCCAAAGAGGCGAGCAGTACTTC. This sequence encodes CASSSQRGEQYF.

V gene TRBV9 combines with J gene TRBJ1-4; D possibly corresponds to TRBD1 (5 bases). This CDR3 is 14 amino acids long. Germline loops: CDR1 SGDLS, CDR2 YYNGEE. V was clipped by 0 bases and J by 8 bases, with 11 bases between them. CDR3 loop: CASSVAAGKEKLFF. The CDR3 nucleotides read TGTGCCAGCAGCGTAGCTGCAGGGAAAGAAAAACTGTTTTTT.

The chain carries TRBV5-1 and TRBJ2-2; 9 bases are shared with TRBD1. V lost 3 bases to trimming and J lost 5 bases; unmatched junction nucleotides: 8. The CDR3 spans 16 residues. Germline CDR1 SGHRS, CDR2 YFSETQ. The CDR3 loop is CASSSSGTGRTGELFF. The CDR3 bases are TGCGCCAGCAGCTCTAGTGGGACAGGGAGAACCGGGGAGCTGTTTTTT. The full variable domain, rest sourced from reference TRBV5-1 and TRBJ2-2, is KAGVTQTPRYLIKTRGQQVTLSCSPISGHRSVSWYQQTPGQGLQFLFEYFSETQRNKGNFPGRFSGRQFSNSRSEMNVSTLELGDSALYLCASSSSGTGRTGELFFGEGSRLTVL.